Sequencing of this T cell receptor (beta chain) was carried out in a study of cytomegalovirus exposure and HLA in healthy donors. Overall study: Unique TCRs numbering around 80 million, obtained from HLA-typed donors, made up an early data release.

A remark on this clone: Its target is unknown.

Notes on the study in general: Further analysis, carried out later, found HLA-associated TCR beta chains more clonally expanded than equally common other chains. CMV antigen specificity was confirmed in vitro for a few CMV-associated chains.

The CDR3 is 16 amino acids. The junction had 10 bases not matched to a gene; V was cut back by 3 bases and J by 4 bases. Germline CDR1 reads SQVTM; CDR2 reads ANQGSEA. In the PCR, 60 Vbeta and 13 Jbeta primers were used. Repertoires were generated with immunoSEQ multiplex PCR, while TCRdb's copy carries only in-frame clones and drops some. The sample holds roughly 110,000 clones, 82% seen once. The chain carries TRBV29-1 and TRBJ2-1, with TRBD1 identical over 9 bases. This receptor was identified in a woman under 30 in good health and CMV-seronegative. Sequencing was carried out using PBMCs. The CDR3 loop is CSVEGKQGARYNEQFF. The DNA of the CDR3 is TGCAGCGTTGAGGGGAAACAGGGGGCTCGGTACAATGAGCAGTTCTTC.